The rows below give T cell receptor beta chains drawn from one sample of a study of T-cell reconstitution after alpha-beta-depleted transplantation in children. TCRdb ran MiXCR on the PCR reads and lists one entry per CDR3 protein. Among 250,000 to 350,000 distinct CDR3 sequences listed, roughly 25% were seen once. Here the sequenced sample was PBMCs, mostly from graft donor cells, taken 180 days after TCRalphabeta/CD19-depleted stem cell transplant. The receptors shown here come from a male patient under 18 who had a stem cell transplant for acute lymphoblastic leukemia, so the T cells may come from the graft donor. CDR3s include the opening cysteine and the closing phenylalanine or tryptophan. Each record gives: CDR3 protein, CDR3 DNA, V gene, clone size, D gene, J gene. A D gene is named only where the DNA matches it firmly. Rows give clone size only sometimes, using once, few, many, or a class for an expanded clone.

cdr3_aa: CASSLALGQVYGSPLHF; cdr3_nt: TGTGCCAGCAGTTTAGCCCTAGGACAGGTCTATGGATCACCCCTCCACTTT; v_call: TRBV12-3/TRBV12-4; clone_size: few; d_call: TRBD1; j_call: TRBJ1-6
cdr3_aa: CASSQWREGHDNEQFF; cdr3_nt: TGTGCCAGCAGCCAATGGCGGGAGGGCCACGACAATGAGCAGTTCTTC; v_call: TRBV4-2; clone_size: .; d_call: TRBD2; j_call: TRBJ2-1
cdr3_aa: CASRGTRGGNEQFF; cdr3_nt: TGCGCCAGCAGGGGTACGAGGGGGGGCAATGAGCAGTTCTTC; v_call: TRBV5-1; clone_size: few; d_call: .; j_call: TRBJ2-1
cdr3_aa: CASSVGSGIGAKNIQYF; cdr3_nt: TGTGCCAGCAGCGTCGGGAGCGGGATCGGGGCCAAAAACATTCAGTACTTC; v_call: TRBV9; clone_size: few; d_call: TRBD2; j_call: TRBJ2-4
cdr3_aa: CASSGETPLQVQETQYF; cdr3_nt: TGCGCCAGCAGCGGCGAGACCCCACTCCAGGTCCAAGAGACCCAGTACTTC; v_call: TRBV5-1; clone_size: few; d_call: .; j_call: TRBJ2-5
cdr3_aa: CASSLGVLQPQHF; cdr3_nt: TGTGCCAGCAGCTTAGGGGTCCTTCAGCCCCAGCATTTT; v_call: TRBV7-9; clone_size: few; d_call: .; j_call: TRBJ1-5
cdr3_aa: CASSQDGVAKNIQYF; cdr3_nt: TGCGCCAGCAGCCAAGACGGAGTAGCCAAAAACATTCAGTACTTC; v_call: TRBV4-1; clone_size: few; d_call: .; j_call: TRBJ2-4
cdr3_aa: CASSAMGLSNQPQHF; cdr3_nt: TGTGCCAGCAGTGCCATGGGACTTAGCAATCAGCCCCAGCATTTT; v_call: TRBV2; clone_size: .; d_call: .; j_call: TRBJ1-5
cdr3_aa: CASSGRGVEAFF; cdr3_nt: TGTGCCAGCAGTGGAAGAGGGGTTGAAGCTTTCTTT; v_call: TRBV25-1; clone_size: .; d_call: .; j_call: TRBJ1-1
cdr3_aa: CASSLVAGGFGGELFF; cdr3_nt: TGTGCCAGCAGCTTAGTAGCAGGGGGCTTCGGCGGGGAGCTGTTTTTT; v_call: TRBV7-2; clone_size: .; d_call: TRBD1; j_call: TRBJ2-2
cdr3_aa: CASSPDRVTSTDTQYF; cdr3_nt: TGTGCCAGCTCACCCGACAGGGTAACTAGCACAGATACGCAGTATTTT; v_call: TRBV18; clone_size: .; d_call: TRBD1; j_call: TRBJ2-3
cdr3_aa: CASSLVLGLTGELFF; cdr3_nt: TGTGCCAGCAGCTTAGTACTGGGTCTCACCGGGGAGCTGTTTTTT; v_call: TRBV11-2; clone_size: .; d_call: .; j_call: TRBJ2-2
cdr3_aa: CSARRTRGAGEPVRYNEQFF; cdr3_nt: TGCAGTGCTAGAAGGACCCGAGGGGCGGGAGAGCCAGTAAGGTACAATGAGCAGTTCTTC; v_call: TRBV20-1; clone_size: .; d_call: TRBD2; j_call: TRBJ2-1
cdr3_aa: CSVEDLWGENTEAFF; cdr3_nt: TGCAGCGTTGAAGATCTTTGGGGGGAGAACACTGAAGCTTTCTTT; v_call: TRBV29-1; clone_size: many; d_call: .; j_call: TRBJ1-1
cdr3_aa: CASNSGRSYEQYF; cdr3_nt: TGCGCCAGCAATAGCGGGAGATCCTACGAGCAGTACTTC; v_call: TRBV5-1; clone_size: .; d_call: TRBD2; j_call: TRBJ2-7
cdr3_aa: CAVNVGGTATNEKLFF; cdr3_nt: TGTGCCGTCAACGTCGGTGGGACCGCAACTAATGAAAAACTGTTTTTT; v_call: TRBV10-3; clone_size: few; d_call: .; j_call: TRBJ1-4
cdr3_aa: CATITSGRRNEQFF; cdr3_nt: TGTGCCACCATCACTAGCGGGAGGAGGAATGAGCAGTTCTTC; v_call: TRBV19; clone_size: .; d_call: TRBD2; j_call: TRBJ2-1
cdr3_aa: CASSSRPILAVEADRNQPQHF; cdr3_nt: TGTGCCAGCAGTTCTCGACCAATCCTTGCCGTTGAAGCAGACCGCAATCAGCCCCAGCATTTT; v_call: TRBV6-5; clone_size: few; d_call: .; j_call: TRBJ1-5
cdr3_aa: CASSRGLAGGISYNEQFF; cdr3_nt: TGCGCCAGCAGCCGGGGACTAGCGGGAGGGATCTCCTACAATGAGCAGTTCTTC; v_call: TRBV5-1; clone_size: .; d_call: TRBD2; j_call: TRBJ2-1
cdr3_aa: CATSEFDGEQYF; cdr3_nt: TGTGCCACCAGTGAGTTCGACGGGGAGCAGTACTTC; v_call: TRBV24-1; clone_size: .; d_call: .; j_call: TRBJ2-7
cdr3_aa: CASSRDRDSRIF; cdr3_nt: TGTGCCAGCAGCCGGGACCGGGACAGCAGAATTTTC; v_call: TRBV7-8; clone_size: .; d_call: TRBD1; j_call: TRBJ2-7
cdr3_aa: CSARGRPRPTGELFF; cdr3_nt: TGCAGTGCTAGAGGGAGACCCCGGCCTACCGGGGAGCTGTTTTTT; v_call: TRBV20-1; clone_size: .; d_call: .; j_call: TRBJ2-2
cdr3_aa: CASSQDLAFLETQYF; cdr3_nt: TGCGCCAGCAGCCAAGATTTGGCCTTCTTAGAGACCCAGTACTTC; v_call: TRBV4-1; clone_size: .; d_call: .; j_call: TRBJ2-5
cdr3_aa: CASSSPDRGSYEQYF; cdr3_nt: TGCGCCAGCAGCTCGCCGGACAGGGGGTCCTACGAGCAGTACTTC; v_call: TRBV5-1; clone_size: .; d_call: TRBD1; j_call: TRBJ2-7
cdr3_aa: CSVTTGPNEQFF; cdr3_nt: TGCAGCGTTACTACTGGACCCAATGAGCAGTTCTTC; v_call: TRBV29-1; clone_size: .; d_call: .; j_call: TRBJ2-1
cdr3_aa: CASSLQGGPLSGYTF; cdr3_nt: TGTGCCAGCAGCCTACAGGGGGGCCCCCTGAGTGGCTACACCTTC; v_call: TRBV7-3; clone_size: .; d_call: TRBD1; j_call: TRBJ1-2
cdr3_aa: CASSSQMGQGYEQYF; cdr3_nt: TGTGCCAGCAGCTCGCAGATGGGACAGGGGTACGAGCAGTACTTC; v_call: TRBV7-2; clone_size: few; d_call: TRBD1; j_call: TRBJ2-7
cdr3_aa: CASSRDIAEQYF; cdr3_nt: TGCGCCAGCAGTCGGGACATTGCCGAGCAGTACTTC; v_call: TRBV5-1; clone_size: .; d_call: .; j_call: TRBJ2-7
cdr3_aa: CASSYPQTGGNGRSYNEQFF; cdr3_nt: TGTGCCAGCAGTTACCCGCAGACAGGGGGCAATGGGCGATCCTACAATGAGCAGTTCTTC; v_call: TRBV6-2/TRBV6-3; clone_size: few; d_call: TRBD1; j_call: TRBJ2-1
cdr3_aa: CASSLRPRVRGRAGYEQYF; cdr3_nt: TGTGCCAGCAGCTTGAGGCCCAGGGTCAGGGGGCGCGCGGGCTACGAGCAGTACTTC; v_call: TRBV5-4; clone_size: .; d_call: TRBD1; j_call: TRBJ2-7
cdr3_aa: CASSPQAFSYEQYF; cdr3_nt: TGTGCCAGCTCACCCCAGGCCTTTTCCTACGAGCAGTACTTC; v_call: TRBV18; clone_size: .; d_call: .; j_call: TRBJ2-7
cdr3_aa: CASSPELYEQYF; cdr3_nt: TGCGCCAGCAGCCCTGAGCTCTACGAGCAGTACTTC; v_call: TRBV5-1; clone_size: .; d_call: .; j_call: TRBJ2-7
cdr3_aa: CASSALAGGFYEQYF; cdr3_nt: TGTGCCAGCAGCGCACTAGCGGGAGGATTCTACGAGCAGTACTTC; v_call: TRBV7-2; clone_size: few; d_call: TRBD2; j_call: TRBJ2-7
cdr3_aa: CASLLRSYNEQFF; cdr3_nt: TGTGCCAGCCTACTACGATCCTACAATGAGCAGTTCTTC; v_call: TRBV28; clone_size: few; d_call: .; j_call: TRBJ2-1
cdr3_aa: CAISGRLAGGQKYEQYF; cdr3_nt: TGTGCCATCAGTGGTCGACTAGCGGGAGGGCAGAAGTACGAGCAGTACTTC; v_call: TRBV10-3; clone_size: few; d_call: TRBD2; j_call: TRBJ2-7
cdr3_aa: CASSLESQGRPQHF; cdr3_nt: TGCGCCAGCAGCTTGGAAAGTCAGGGTCGGCCCCAGCATTTT; v_call: TRBV5-1; clone_size: few; d_call: .; j_call: TRBJ1-5
cdr3_aa: CASSQDRASGRYEQFF; cdr3_nt: TGCGCCAGCAGCCAAGATCGGGCTAGCGGGAGATATGAGCAGTTCTTC; v_call: TRBV4-1; clone_size: .; d_call: TRBD2; j_call: TRBJ2-1
cdr3_aa: CASSRLVLVGLAGGGDNEQFF; cdr3_nt: TGCGCCAGCAGCCGCCTCGTCCTGGTTGGACTAGCGGGAGGCGGGGACAATGAGCAGTTCTTC; v_call: TRBV4-1; clone_size: .; d_call: TRBD2; j_call: TRBJ2-1
cdr3_aa: CASSNGEPRGANYGYTF; cdr3_nt: TGTGCCAGCAGCAACGGAGAACCACGGGGGGCTAACTATGGCTACACCTTC; v_call: TRBV21-1; clone_size: .; d_call: .; j_call: TRBJ1-2
cdr3_aa: CASGGLASEQFF; cdr3_nt: TGTGCCAGCGGCGGACTAGCGTCTGAGCAGTTCTTC; v_call: TRBV7-8; clone_size: .; d_call: TRBD2; j_call: TRBJ2-1
cdr3_aa: CASTLAGTANEKLFF; cdr3_nt: TGCGCCAGCACCTTAGCCGGGACGGCTAATGAAAAACTGTTTTTT; v_call: TRBV5-1; clone_size: .; d_call: .; j_call: TRBJ1-4
cdr3_aa: CASSPRGLVFPDEQFF; cdr3_nt: TGTGCCAGCAGTCCGAGGGGACTAGTCTTCCCCGATGAGCAGTTCTTC; v_call: TRBV12-3/TRBV12-4; clone_size: .; d_call: TRBD2; j_call: TRBJ2-1
cdr3_aa: CASSSRLAGVEQFF; cdr3_nt: TGTGCCAGCAGTTCAAGACTAGCGGGGGTTGAGCAGTTCTTC; v_call: TRBV6-5; clone_size: many; d_call: TRBD2; j_call: TRBJ2-1
cdr3_aa: CAISDPGEDYNEQFF; cdr3_nt: TGTGCCATCAGTGACCCCGGGGAGGACTACAATGAGCAGTTCTTC; v_call: TRBV10-3; clone_size: once; d_call: .; j_call: TRBJ2-1
cdr3_aa: CSARGRLAGEFFSYEQYF; cdr3_nt: TGCAGTGCTCGAGGCCGACTAGCGGGGGAATTCTTCTCCTACGAGCAGTACTTC; v_call: TRBV20-1; clone_size: .; d_call: TRBD2; j_call: TRBJ2-7
cdr3_aa: CASRIMDRNTGELFF; cdr3_nt: TGTGCCAGTAGGATCATGGACAGGAACACCGGGGAGCTGTTTTTT; v_call: TRBV19; clone_size: once; d_call: .; j_call: TRBJ2-2
cdr3_aa: CSLTYEGLGEQFF; cdr3_nt: TGCAGCCTCACCTACGAGGGCCTCGGCGAGCAGTTCTTC; v_call: TRBV29-1; clone_size: few; d_call: .; j_call: TRBJ2-1
cdr3_aa: CASRRDRASYNSPLHF; cdr3_nt: TGTGCCAGCAGAAGGGACAGGGCATCCTATAATTCACCCCTCCACTTT; v_call: TRBV12-3/TRBV12-4; clone_size: few; d_call: TRBD1; j_call: TRBJ1-6
cdr3_aa: CASSDGVLAGSYEQYF; cdr3_nt: TGTGCCAGCAGTGATGGGGTTCTAGCGGGATCCTACGAGCAGTACTTC; v_call: TRBV2; clone_size: .; d_call: TRBD2; j_call: TRBJ2-7
cdr3_aa: CASSLDWDRAYEQYF; cdr3_nt: TGCGCCAGCAGCTTGGACTGGGACAGGGCATACGAGCAGTACTTC; v_call: TRBV5-1; clone_size: .; d_call: TRBD1; j_call: TRBJ2-7
cdr3_aa: CASSPGTGSNTGELFF; cdr3_nt: TGCGCCAGCAGCCCCGGGACAGGTTCGAACACCGGGGAGCTGTTTTTT; v_call: TRBV5-1; clone_size: many; d_call: TRBD1; j_call: TRBJ2-2
cdr3_aa: CASSLGRGPTNEKLFF; cdr3_nt: TGTGCCAGCAGCCTCGGGAGGGGTCCTACTAATGAAAAACTGTTTTTT; v_call: TRBV7-2; clone_size: few; d_call: .; j_call: TRBJ1-4
cdr3_aa: CASSQPTSEKGKNIQYF; cdr3_nt: TGTGCCAGCAGCCAACCGACTAGTGAGAAGGGGAAAAACATTCAGTACTTC; v_call: TRBV4-2; clone_size: .; d_call: .; j_call: TRBJ2-4